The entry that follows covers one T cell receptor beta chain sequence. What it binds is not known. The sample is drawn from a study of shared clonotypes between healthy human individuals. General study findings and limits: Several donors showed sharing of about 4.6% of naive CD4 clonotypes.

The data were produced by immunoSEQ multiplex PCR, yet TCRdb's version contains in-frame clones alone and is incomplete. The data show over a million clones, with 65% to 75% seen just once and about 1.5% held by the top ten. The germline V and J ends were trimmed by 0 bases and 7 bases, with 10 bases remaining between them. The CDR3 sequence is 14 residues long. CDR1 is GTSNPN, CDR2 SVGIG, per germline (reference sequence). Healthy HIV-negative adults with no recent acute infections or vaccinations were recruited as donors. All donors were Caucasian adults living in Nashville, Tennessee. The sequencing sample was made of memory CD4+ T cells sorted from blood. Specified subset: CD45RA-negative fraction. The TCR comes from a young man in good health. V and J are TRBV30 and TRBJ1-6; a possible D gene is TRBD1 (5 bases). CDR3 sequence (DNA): TGTGCCTGGAGTGTAGGGACTTCGAATTCACCCCTCCACTTT. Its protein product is CAWSVGTSNSPLHF.